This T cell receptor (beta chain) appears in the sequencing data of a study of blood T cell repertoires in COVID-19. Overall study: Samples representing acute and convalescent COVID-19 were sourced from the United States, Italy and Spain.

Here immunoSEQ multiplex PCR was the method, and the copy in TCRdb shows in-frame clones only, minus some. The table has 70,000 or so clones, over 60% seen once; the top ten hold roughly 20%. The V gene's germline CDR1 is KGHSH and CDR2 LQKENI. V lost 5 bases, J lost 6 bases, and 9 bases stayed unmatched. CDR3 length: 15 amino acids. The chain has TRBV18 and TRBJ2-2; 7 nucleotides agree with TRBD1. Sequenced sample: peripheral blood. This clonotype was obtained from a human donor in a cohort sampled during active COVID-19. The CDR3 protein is CASSSNTQGSGELFF. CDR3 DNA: TGTGCCAGCTCATCCAATACACAGGGGTCCGGGGAGCTGTTTTTT. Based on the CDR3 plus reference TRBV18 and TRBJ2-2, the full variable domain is NAGVMQNPRHLVRRRGQEARLRCSPMKGHSHVYWYRQLPEEGLKFMVYLQKENIIDESGMPKERFSAEFPKEGPSILRIQQVVRGDSAAYFCASSSNTQGSGELFFGEGSRLTVL.